This entry is about one T cell receptor beta chain. Its specific antigen is unknown. The record has no base qualities; no much larger clone is one base away. The data derive from a study of vaccination effects on CD4 cells after COVID-19 (dated by TCRdb to the early 2020s). With regard to the full study: Post-vaccine samples across the study were collected a median of 72 days after the second dose, with a range of 14 to 241. The Oncomine TCR Beta short-read assay on an Illumina iSeq 100 was used to sequence cultures from other donors in the study. SARS-CoV-2 spike-specific CD4+ TCR repertoires were compared before and after mRNA vaccination in COVID-19 convalescent patients and in infection-naive vaccine recipients. Altogether, some 10 COVID-19 convalescent patients and a few SARS-CoV-2-naive healthy vaccine recipients made up the full study.

Library preparation used the immunoSEQ multiplex PCR assay. TCR beta CDR3 sequencing was performed on DNA from the cultured, isolated CD4+ T cells. The paper's processing steps were these. The analysis removed non-productive TCR sequences, trimmed reads to the CDR3 region, and retained only CDR3s that were 7 or more amino acids long. Antigen-specific clonotypes were identified with the MANAFEST web app by comparing expansion in peptide wells against reference cultures. To be called positive, a clone needed expansion at FDR<0.05 compared with the reference and with all other wells, an odds ratio greater than 5, and a frequency greater than 0.1% in two replicate wells. Clonotypes significantly expanded in SARS-CoV-2 spike wells and in at least one common cold coronavirus spike condition were defined as cross-reactive. CDR3 similarity was assessed by Levenshtein distance with the stringdist R package, and unrooted trees were built with ape in R 3.6.1. The source is immuneACCESS, and TCRdb retained only in-frame sequences with V and J called. Part of the clones is not carried over; for the studies checked, unresolved V genes explain less than half of this, and the remainder is unexplained. The V and J calls and clone size were taken over from that table, and D and trimming were inferred from the DNA. This sample comprises about 32,000 clones, 65% to 75% of them detected only once. The leading ten clones occupy around 12% of the sample.

The ViraFEST assay stimulated PBMC with viral peptide pools and then used TCR sequencing to identify antigen-specific CD4+ T cell clonotypes by expansion. After less than 13 days of culture, CD4+ T cells were isolated with the EasySep CD4+ T cell isolation kit. Each participant got two doses of an mRNA SARS-CoV-2 vaccine, either BNT162b2 or mRNA-1273. Negative nucleocapsid antibody results before and after vaccination confirmed that the healthy vaccine recipients had no prior SARS-CoV-2 infection. A few million PBMC per well were cultured with 10 ug/ml peptides in IMDM containing approximately 4.7% human AB serum, approximately 10 IU/ml IL-2 and gentamicin. Half of the culture medium was replaced with fresh IL-2-containing medium on days 3 and 7. Unless noted otherwise, every peptide stimulation condition was cultured in triplicate wells. PBMC were separated from whole blood using Ficoll-Paque Plus gradient centrifugation and were then either cryopreserved at -140C or used fresh. The overlapping peptide pools covered the spike proteins of SARS-CoV-2 and of the common cold coronaviruses HCoV-NL63, HCoV-OC43 and HCoV-229E. The QIAamp micro DNA kit was used to extract genomic DNA from the cultured CD4+ T cells.

The CDR3 has 13 amino acids, counting the end cysteine and phenylalanine. Only CDR3 DNA remains: 39 bases, in frame from the first base. V sheds 6 bases and J sheds 2 bases, leaving 8 bases between their ends. The germline V gene gives CDR1 as MNHEY and CDR2 as SVGAGI. Study-wide findings and limitations: Among healthy vaccine recipients, nearly all vaccine-induced clones were SARS-CoV-2 mono-reactive, and only 1 of 255 was cross-reactive with common cold coronaviruses. Limitations of the study were the small number of convalescent patients and the absence of early post-infection timepoints. Both infection-induced and vaccine-induced clones contracted markedly at late post-vaccination timepoints, which is consistent with waning T cell responses.

This TCR was recovered from a human donor who received a COVID-19 vaccine. The sample consisted of CD4+ T cells from PBMCs cultured with HCoV-229E spike peptides, taken after COVID-19 vaccination. Interpreted using the paper, the cell subset or site label stands for: HCoV-229E spike overlapping peptide pool stimulation. The chain was built from TRBV6-5 and TRBJ1-3, with TRBD1 as a weak D call on 5 bases. The CDR3 reads as follows: CASRQGTGNTIYF. The DNA sequence reads TGTGCCAGCAGGCAGGGAACTGGAAACACCATATATTTT.